This T cell receptor (beta chain) was recovered during a study of T cell responses to AZD1222 COVID-19 vaccine. Study results and caveats: At baseline, seropositivity was found in only a handful of AZD1222 recipients. CD4 TCRs covered the whole spike, strongest at regions 160-218 and 743-854.

The CDR3 extends over 15 amino acids. V was trimmed by 2 bases and J by 0 bases, leaving 8 bases between them. Germline values: CDR1 LGHNA, CDR2 YSLEER. Remarks on this clone: Its specificity is unknown.

The assay was immunoSEQ multiplex PCR, and TCRdb's table has in-frame clones only and misses some. The profile shows 100,000 to 150,000 clones, approximately 85% of them singletons. The specimen was peripheral blood, collected 28 days after the second AZD1222 dose. The chain uses TRBV4-3 and TRBJ2-4; a possible D gene is TRBD2 (6 bases). The origin of this receptor is an adult who received the AZD1222 COVID-19 vaccine. Here the CDR3 reads CASSQRRGAKNIQYF. DNA of the CDR3: TGCGCCAGCAGCCAACGGCGGGGAGCCAAAAACATTCAGTACTTC.